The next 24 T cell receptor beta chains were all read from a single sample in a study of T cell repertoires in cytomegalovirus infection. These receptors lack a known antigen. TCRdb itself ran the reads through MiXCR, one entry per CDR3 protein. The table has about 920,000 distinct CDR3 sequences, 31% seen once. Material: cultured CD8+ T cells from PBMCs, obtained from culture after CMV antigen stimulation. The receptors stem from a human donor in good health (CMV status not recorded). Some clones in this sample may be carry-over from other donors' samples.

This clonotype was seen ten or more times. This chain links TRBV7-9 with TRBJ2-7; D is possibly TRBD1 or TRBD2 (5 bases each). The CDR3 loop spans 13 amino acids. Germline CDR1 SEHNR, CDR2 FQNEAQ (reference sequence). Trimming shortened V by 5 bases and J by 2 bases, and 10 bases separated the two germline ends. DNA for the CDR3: TGTGCCAGCAGCCCACGGGGCACCTACGAGCAGTACTTC. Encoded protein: CASSPRGTYEQYF. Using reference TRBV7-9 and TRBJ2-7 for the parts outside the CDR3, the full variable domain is DTGVSQNPRHKITKRGQNVTFRCDPISEHNRLYWYRQTLGQGPEFLTYFQNEAQLEKSRLLSDRFSAERPKGSFSTLEIQRTEQGDSAMYLCASSPRGTYEQYFGPGTRLTVT.

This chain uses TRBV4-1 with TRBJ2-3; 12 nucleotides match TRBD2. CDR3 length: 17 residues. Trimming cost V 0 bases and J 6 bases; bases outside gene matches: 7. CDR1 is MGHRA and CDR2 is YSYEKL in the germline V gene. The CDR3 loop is CASSQEGLAGRTDTQYF. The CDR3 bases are TGCGCCAGCAGCCAAGAAGGACTAGCGGGGAGGACGGATACGCAGTATTTT.

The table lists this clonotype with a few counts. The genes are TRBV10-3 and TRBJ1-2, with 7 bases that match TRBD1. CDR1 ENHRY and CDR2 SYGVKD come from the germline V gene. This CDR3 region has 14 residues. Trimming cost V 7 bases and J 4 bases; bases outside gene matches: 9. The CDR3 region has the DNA TGTGCCATCAATACCGGTGGGGACAGCTATGGCTACACCTTC. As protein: CAINTGGDSYGYTF.

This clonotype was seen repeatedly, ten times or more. The CDR3 loop reads CASSLWTVNTEAFF. The DNA for the CDR3 is TGTGCCAGCAGCTTATGGACAGTGAACACTGAAGCTTTCTTT. The chain uses TRBV7-2 and TRBJ1-1; D might be TRBD1 (6 bases). The V end was cut by 2 bases, the J end by 0 bases, with 7 bases between. The CDR3 is 14 residues long. Germline V gene sequence: CDR1 SGHTA, CDR2 FQGNSA.

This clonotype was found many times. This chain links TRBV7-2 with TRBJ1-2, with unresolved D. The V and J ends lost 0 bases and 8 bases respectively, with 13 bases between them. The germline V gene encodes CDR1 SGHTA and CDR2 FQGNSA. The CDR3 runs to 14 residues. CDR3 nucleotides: TGTGCCAGCAGCTTAGCCCCTACCGGCGGAGGCTACACCTTC. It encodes CASSLAPTGGGYTF.

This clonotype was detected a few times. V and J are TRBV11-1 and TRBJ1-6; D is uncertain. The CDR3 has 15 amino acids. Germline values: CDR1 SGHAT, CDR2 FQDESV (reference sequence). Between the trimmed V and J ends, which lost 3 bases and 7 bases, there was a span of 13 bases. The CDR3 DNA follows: TGTGCCAGCAGCTTCTTCCGGGAGAAGAATTCACCCCTCCACTTT. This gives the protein CASSFFREKNSPLHF. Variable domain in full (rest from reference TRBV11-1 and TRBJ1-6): EAEVAQSPRYKITEKSQAVAFWCDPISGHATLYWYRQILGQGPELLVQFQDESVVDDSQLPKDRFSAERLKGVDSTLKIQPAELGDSAMYLCASSFFREKNSPLHFGNGTRLTVT.

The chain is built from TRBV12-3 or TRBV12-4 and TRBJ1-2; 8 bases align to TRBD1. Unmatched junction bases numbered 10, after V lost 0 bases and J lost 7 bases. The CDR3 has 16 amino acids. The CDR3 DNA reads TGTGCCAGCAGTTTAGCGCTCGAGGACAGGGCTGTTGGCTACACCTTC. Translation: CASSLALEDRAVGYTF.

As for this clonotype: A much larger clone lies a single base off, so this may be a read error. This CDR3 is CASSPGAGLETQHF. Here the CDR3 DNA reads TGTGCCAGCAGTCCAGGCGCGGGGTTAGAGACCCAGCACTTC. The chain employs TRBV28 and TRBJ2-5; perhaps TRBD2 as D (6 bases). Germline V lookup: CDR1 MDHEN, CDR2 SYDVKM. CDR3 size: 14 residues.

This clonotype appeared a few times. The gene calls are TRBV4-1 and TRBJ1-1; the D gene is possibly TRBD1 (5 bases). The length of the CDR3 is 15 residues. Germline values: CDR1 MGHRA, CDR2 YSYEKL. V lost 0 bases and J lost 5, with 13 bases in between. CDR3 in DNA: TGCGCCAGCAGCCAAGAAAGGCAGGGACGGACTGAAGCTTTCTTT. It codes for CASSQERQGRTEAFF.

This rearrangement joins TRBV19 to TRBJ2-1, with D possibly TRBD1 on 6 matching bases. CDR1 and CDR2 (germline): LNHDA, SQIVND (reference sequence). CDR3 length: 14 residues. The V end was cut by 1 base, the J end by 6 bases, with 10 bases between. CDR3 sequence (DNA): TGTGCCAGTAGTATAGTAGCGACAGGCAATGAGCAGTTCTTC. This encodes CASSIVATGNEQFF.

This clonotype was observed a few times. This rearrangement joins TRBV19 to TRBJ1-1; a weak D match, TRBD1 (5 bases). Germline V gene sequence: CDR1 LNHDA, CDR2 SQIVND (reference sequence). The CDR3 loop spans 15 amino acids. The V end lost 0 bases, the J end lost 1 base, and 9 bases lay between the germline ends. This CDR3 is CASSIEYRPNTEAFF. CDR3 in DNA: TGTGCCAGTAGTATAGAGTACAGGCCGAACACTGAAGCTTTCTTT.

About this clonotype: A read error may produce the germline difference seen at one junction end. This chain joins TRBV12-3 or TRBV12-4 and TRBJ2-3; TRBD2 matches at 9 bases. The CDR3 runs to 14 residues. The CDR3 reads CASSPGTSRDTQYF. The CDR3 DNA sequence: TGTGCCAGCAGTCCCGGGACTAGCAGAGATACGCAGTATTTT.

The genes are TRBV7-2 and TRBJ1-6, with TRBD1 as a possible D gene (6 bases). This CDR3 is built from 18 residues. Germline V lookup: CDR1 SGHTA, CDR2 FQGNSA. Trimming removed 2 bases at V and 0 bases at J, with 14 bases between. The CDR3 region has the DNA TGTGCCAGCAGCTTACAGGGACACTATGACTCCTATAATTCACCCCTCCACTTT. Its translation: CASSLQGHYDSYNSPLHF.

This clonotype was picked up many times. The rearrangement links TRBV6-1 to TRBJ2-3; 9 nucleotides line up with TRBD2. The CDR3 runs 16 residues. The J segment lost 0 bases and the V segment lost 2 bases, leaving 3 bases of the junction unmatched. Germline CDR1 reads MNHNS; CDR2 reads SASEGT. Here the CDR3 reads CASSESLAGSTDTQYF. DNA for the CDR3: TGTGCCAGCAGTGAATCGCTAGCGGGGAGCACAGATACGCAGTATTTT.

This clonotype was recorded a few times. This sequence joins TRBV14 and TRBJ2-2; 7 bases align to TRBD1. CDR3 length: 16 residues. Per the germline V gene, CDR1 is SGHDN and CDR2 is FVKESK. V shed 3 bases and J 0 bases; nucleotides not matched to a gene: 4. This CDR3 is CASSHPRGTNTGELFF. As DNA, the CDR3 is TGTGCCAGCAGCCATCCCAGGGGGACGAACACCGGGGAGCTGTTTTTT. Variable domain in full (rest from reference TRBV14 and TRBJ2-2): EAGVTQFPSHSVIEKGQTVTLRCDPISGHDNLYWYRRVMGKEIKFLLHFVKESKQDESGMPNNRFLAERTGGTYSTLKVQPAELEDSGVYFCASSHPRGTNTGELFFGEGSRLTVL.

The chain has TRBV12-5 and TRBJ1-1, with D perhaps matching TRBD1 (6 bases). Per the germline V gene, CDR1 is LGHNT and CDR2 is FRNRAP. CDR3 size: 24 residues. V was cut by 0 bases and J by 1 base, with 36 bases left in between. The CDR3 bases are TGTGCTAGTGGTTTGGTACGCGACGTTTTTCCAGGGGATACAAACAGGGAGAGGAACACTGAAGCTTTCTTT. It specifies CASGLVRDVFPGDTNRERNTEAFF.

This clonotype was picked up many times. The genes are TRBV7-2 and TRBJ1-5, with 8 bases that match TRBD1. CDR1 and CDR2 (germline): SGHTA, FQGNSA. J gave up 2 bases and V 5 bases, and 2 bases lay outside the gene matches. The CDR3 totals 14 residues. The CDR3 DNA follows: TGTGCCAGCAGCGTGACAGGGGGCAATCAGCCCCAGCATTTT. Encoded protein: CASSVTGGNQPQHF.

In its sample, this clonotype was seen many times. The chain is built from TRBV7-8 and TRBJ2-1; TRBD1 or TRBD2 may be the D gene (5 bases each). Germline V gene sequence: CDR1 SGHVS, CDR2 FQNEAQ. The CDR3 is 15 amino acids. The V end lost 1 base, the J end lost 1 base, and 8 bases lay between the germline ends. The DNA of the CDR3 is TGTGCCAGCAGCTTAGAGGGGACGTCCTACAATGAGCAGTTCTTC. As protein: CASSLEGTSYNEQFF.

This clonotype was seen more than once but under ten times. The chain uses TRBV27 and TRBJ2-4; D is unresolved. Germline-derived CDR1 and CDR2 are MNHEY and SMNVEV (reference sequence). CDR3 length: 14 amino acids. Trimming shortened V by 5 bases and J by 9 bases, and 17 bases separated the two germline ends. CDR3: CASSPTGGDRIQYF. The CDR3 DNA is TGTGCCAGCAGTCCGACGGGCGGAGACCGCATTCAGTACTTC.

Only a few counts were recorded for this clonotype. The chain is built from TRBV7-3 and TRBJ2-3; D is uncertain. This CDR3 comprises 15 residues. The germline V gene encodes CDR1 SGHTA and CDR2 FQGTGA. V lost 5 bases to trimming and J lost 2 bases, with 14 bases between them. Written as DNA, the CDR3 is TGTGCCAGCAGCCAGACCCTTTCAAACACAGATACGCAGTATTTT. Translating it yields CASSQTLSNTDTQYF.

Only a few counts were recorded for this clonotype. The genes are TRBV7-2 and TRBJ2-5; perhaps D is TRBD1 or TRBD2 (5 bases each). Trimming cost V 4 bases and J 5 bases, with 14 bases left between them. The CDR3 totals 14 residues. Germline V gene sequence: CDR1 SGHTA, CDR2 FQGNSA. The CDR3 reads CASSYLGVGETQYF. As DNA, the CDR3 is TGTGCCAGCAGCTATTTGGGGGTTGGCGAGACCCAGTACTTC.

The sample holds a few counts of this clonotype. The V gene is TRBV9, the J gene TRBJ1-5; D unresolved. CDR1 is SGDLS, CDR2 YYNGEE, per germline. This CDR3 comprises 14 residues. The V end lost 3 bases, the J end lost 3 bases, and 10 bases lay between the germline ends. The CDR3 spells CASSAGDPNQPQHF. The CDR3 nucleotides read TGTGCCAGCAGCGCTGGGGATCCCAATCAGCCCCAGCATTTT.

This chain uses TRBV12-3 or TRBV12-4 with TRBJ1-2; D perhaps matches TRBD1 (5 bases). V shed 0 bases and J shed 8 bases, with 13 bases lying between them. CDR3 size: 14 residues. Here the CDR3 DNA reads TGTGCCAGCAGTTTAGCCCCTAGGGGTTCCGGCTACACCTTC. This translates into CASSLAPRGSGYTF.

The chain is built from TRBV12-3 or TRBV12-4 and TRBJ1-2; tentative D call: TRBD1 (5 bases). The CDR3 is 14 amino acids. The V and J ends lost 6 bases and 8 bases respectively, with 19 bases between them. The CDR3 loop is CASSPGRGGEGYTF. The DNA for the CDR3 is TGTGCCAGCAGCCCGGGACGGGGCGGAGAAGGCTACACCTTC.